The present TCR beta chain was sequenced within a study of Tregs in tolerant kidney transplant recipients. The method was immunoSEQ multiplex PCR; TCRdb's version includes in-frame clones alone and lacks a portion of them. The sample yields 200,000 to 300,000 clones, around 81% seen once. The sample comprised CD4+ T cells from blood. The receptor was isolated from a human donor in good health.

This chain's CDR3 is CASSLIGAYGYTF. The CDR3 DNA is TGTGCCAGCAGCCTCATAGGGGCCTATGGCTACACCTTC. V and J are TRBV7-3 and TRBJ1-2, with TRBD1 as a possible D gene (5 bases). Deletions cut 5 bases from V and 4 bases from J, with 11 bases between. CDR3 length: 13 residues. The germline V gene encodes CDR1 SGHTA and CDR2 FQGTGA.